A selection of T cell receptor beta chains follows, all from one sample in a study of metastatic and nonmetastatic thyroid tumors. TCRdb re-called clones via MiXCR from the PCR reads. The sample shows some 33,000 clones, 20% to 25% of them seen only once. The source material was tumor tissue. All receptors come from a male donor with papillary thyroid cancer or a benign thyroid nodule (not recorded which). Some clones in this sample may be carry-over from other donors' samples. The CDR3 runs from the conserved cysteine through the conserved F or W. A D gene is named only where the DNA matches it firmly. Clone size is shown for a subset of rows, as once, few, many or a class of expanded clone.

d_gene,abundance,j_gene,v_gene,CDR3nt,CDR3aa
TRBD1,once,TRBJ1-4,TRBV7-2,TGTGCCAGCAGTTTCACGACAGGGTTAGGAGAAAAACTGTTTTTT,CASSFTTGLGEKLFF
.,many,TRBJ1-2,TRBV7-2,TGTGCCAGCAGCTTGACGGTAGGGGGGCGCGTTGGAGCCTATAGTCCCACCTTC,CASSLTVGGRVGAYSPTF
.,many,TRBJ2-7,TRBV4-1,TGCGCCAGCAGCCGATTACCGGGGTACGCCTACGAGCAGTACTTC,CASSRLPGYAYEQYF
TRBD1,many,TRBJ1-4,TRBV19,TGTGCCAGCCGGGACAGGGTAGCCGAAAAGCTGTTTTTT,CASRDRVAEKLFF
TRBD1,many,TRBJ1-5,TRBV4-2,TGTGCCAGCAGCCAAGGAGTAATAGGACAGGGCAATCAGCCCCAGCATTTT,CASSQGVIGQGNQPQHF
.,many,TRBJ1-2,TRBV19,TGTGCCAGCTCCCCCGGCCGAGACTATGGCTACACCTTC,CASSPGRDYGYTF
TRBD2,many,TRBJ2-7,TRBV20-1,TGCAGTGCTAGATTAATCGGACTAGCGGGATCCTCCTACGAGCAGTACTTC,CSARLIGLAGSSYEQYF
.,.,TRBJ1-6,TRBV9,TGTGCCAGCAGCTCATCAGGGATTTTCTCATCACCCCTCCACTTT,CASSSSGIFSSPLHF
TRBD2,many,TRBJ2-7,TRBV7-9,TGTGCCAGCAGCCCTCGGGGAGGGAGCTCCTACGAGCAGTACTTC,CASSPRGGSSYEQYF
.,few,TRBJ1-2,TRBV25-1,TGTGCCAGCAGTGAATCGGGGGAACTCTATGGCTACACCTTC,CASSESGELYGYTF
TRBD1,many,TRBJ1-4,TRBV29-1,TGCAGCGTTGAAGAAAGGCAGGGGGCAAGGGAAAAACTGTTTTTT,CSVEERQGAREKLFF
TRBD2,.,TRBJ2-7,TRBV19,TGTGCCAGTGGGACTAGCGGGAGTAACACCTACGAGCAGTACTTC,CASGTSGSNTYEQYF
.,medium-sized,TRBJ1-1,TRBV6-1,TGTGCCAGCAGCGCCCTGACGGTGTCTTCGAACACTGAAGCTTTCTTT,CASSALTVSSNTEAFF
.,many,TRBJ1-1,TRBV7-9,TGTGCCAGCAGCTTATTCAACACTGAAGCTTTCTTT,CASSLFNTEAFF
TRBD1,many,TRBJ1-1,TRBV29-1,TGCAGCGTCGACAGGGGATCTGAAGCTTTCTTT,CSVDRGSEAFF
TRBD2,few,TRBJ2-1,TRBV6-2/TRBV6-3,TGTGCCAGCAGTTACGACATTAGGACTAGAATGAACAATGAGCAGTTCTTC,CASSYDIRTRMNNEQFF
.,many,TRBJ2-1,TRBV19,TGTGCCAGTACGGGAAGCCTCCGGAATGAGCAGTTCTTC,CASTGSLRNEQFF
.,many,TRBJ1-2,TRBV6-1,TGTGCCAGCAGCACAACGGGAGGGACGGGCGGCTACACCTTC,CASSTTGGTGGYTF
TRBD1,.,TRBJ1-1,TRBV28,TGTGCCAGCCTCAGACAGGGATCCACTGAAGCTTTCTTT,CASLRQGSTEAFF
TRBD1,once,TRBJ1-6,TRBV20-1,TGCAGTGCTAGAGATGGGGCAGGGGGCGGTTCAACCCTCCACTTT,CSARDGAGGGSTLHF
TRBD1,many,TRBJ1-5,TRBV5-6,TGTGCCAGCAGCTACGGACCAAACAGGGGGAAGAATCAGCCCCAGCATTTT,CASSYGPNRGKNQPQHF
TRBD1,many,TRBJ1-1,TRBV7-9,TGTGCCAGCAGCTTAGACGTCAGGGGGTTCATGAACACTGAAGCTTTCTTT,CASSLDVRGFMNTEAFF
TRBD2,many,TRBJ2-1,TRBV20-1,TGCAGTTTACTAGCGGGAGGGCCCGATGAGCAGTTCTTC,CSLLAGGPDEQFF
TRBD2,.,TRBJ2-7,TRBV20-1,TGCAGTGCATCCAGACTAGCGGGAGGCAACCCCCCCGAGCAGTACTTC,CSASRLAGGNPPEQYF
TRBD2,.,TRBJ2-1,TRBV5-1,TGCGCCAGCGGCTTGAGGACTAGCGTGGAAGGGTACAATGAGCAGTTCTTC,CASGLRTSVEGYNEQFF
TRBD2,.,TRBJ2-7,TRBV6-5,TGTGCCAGCAGTTACGGGGGGGAATTCTACGAGCAGTACTTC,CASSYGGEFYEQYF
.,many,TRBJ2-7,TRBV3-1,TGTGCCAGCAGCCAAGAAGTAATAGCCGAGCAGTACTTC,CASSQEVIAEQYF
.,.,TRBJ2-7,TRBV6-5,TGTGCCAGCAGTTACACAGGGACTACCTACGAGCAGTACTTC,CASSYTGTTYEQYF
.,many,TRBJ1-1,TRBV6-5,TGTGCCAGCAGTTACTCTTGGAACACTGAAGCTTTCTTT,CASSYSWNTEAFF
.,once,TRBJ2-7,TRBV7-2,TGTGCCATCAGCTTATGGGCTAACGGCTCCTACGATCAGTACTTC,CAISLWANGSYDQYF
TRBD1,many,TRBJ1-4,TRBV10-3,TGTGCCATCAGTGAGGTCTCCGGGACAGGGTCTGAAAAACTGTTTTTT,CAISEVSGTGSEKLFF
.,few,TRBJ1-6,TRBV6-2/TRBV6-3,TGTGCCAGCAGTATCAGGGGTTCAACCCTCCACTTT,CASSIRGSTLHF
.,.,TRBJ1-2,TRBV6-2/TRBV6-3,TGTGCCAGCAGTCCCGGACACTTCGTGGACTACACCTTC,CASSPGHFVDYTF
TRBD1,medium-sized,TRBJ2-7,TRBV6-1,TGTGCCGTCGGTAGGGGGCTTTTCTACGAGCAGTACTTC,CAVGRGLFYEQYF
.,many,TRBJ1-2,TRBV20-1,TGCAGTGCTAGAATTTCAGGGTCTATTCCCTATGGCTACACCTTC,CSARISGSIPYGYTF
.,many,TRBJ1-2,TRBV28,TGTGCCAGCAGTGGGGGCAGGGAATATGGCTACACCTTC,CASSGGREYGYTF
.,many,TRBJ2-1,TRBV20-1,TGCAGTGCTAGAGATTTGGAAGTCTCCTACAATGAGCAGTTCTTC,CSARDLEVSYNEQFF